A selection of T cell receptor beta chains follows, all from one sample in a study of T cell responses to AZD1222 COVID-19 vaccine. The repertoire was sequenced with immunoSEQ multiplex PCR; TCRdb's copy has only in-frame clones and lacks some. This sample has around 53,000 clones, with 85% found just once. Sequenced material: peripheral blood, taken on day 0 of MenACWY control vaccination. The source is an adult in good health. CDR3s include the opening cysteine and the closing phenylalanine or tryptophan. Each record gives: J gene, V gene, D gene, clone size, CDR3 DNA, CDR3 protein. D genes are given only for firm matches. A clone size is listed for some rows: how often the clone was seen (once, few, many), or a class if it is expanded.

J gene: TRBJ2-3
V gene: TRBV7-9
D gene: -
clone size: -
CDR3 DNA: TGTGCCAGCAGCTTCGGAGATACGCAGTATTTT
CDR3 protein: CASSFGDTQYF

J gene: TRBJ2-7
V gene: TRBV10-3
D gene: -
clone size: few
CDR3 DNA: TGTGCCATCAACGCAGGTGGTTACGAGCAGTACTTC
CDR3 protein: CAINAGGYEQYF

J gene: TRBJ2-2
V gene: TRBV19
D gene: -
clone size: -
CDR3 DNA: TGTGCCAGTAGTACCCGGGACTCGGCCGGGGAGCTGTTTTTT
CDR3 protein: CASSTRDSAGELFF

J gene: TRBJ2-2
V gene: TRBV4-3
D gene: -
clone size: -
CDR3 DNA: TGCGCCAGCAGCCAAGATCGGGGGAGGGGGGAGCTGTTTTTT
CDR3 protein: CASSQDRGRGELFF

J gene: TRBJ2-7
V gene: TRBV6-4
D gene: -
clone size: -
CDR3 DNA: TGTGCCAGCAGTGACGGTCCCACCTACGAGCAGTACTTC
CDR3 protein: CASSDGPTYEQYF

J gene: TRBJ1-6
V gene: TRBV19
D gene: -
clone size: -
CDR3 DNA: TGTGCCAGTAGTTCCAGGGGCAATTCACCCCTCCACTTT
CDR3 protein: CASSSRGNSPLHF

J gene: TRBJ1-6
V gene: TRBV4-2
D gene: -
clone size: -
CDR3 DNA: TGTGCCAGCAGTACCCACAGCCTTAATTCACCCCTCCACTTT
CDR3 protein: CASSTHSLNSPLHF

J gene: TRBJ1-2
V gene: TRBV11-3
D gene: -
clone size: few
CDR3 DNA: TGTGCCAGCAGCTTAGCGGGGAATTCTAACTATGGCTACACCTTC
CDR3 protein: CASSLAGNSNYGYTF

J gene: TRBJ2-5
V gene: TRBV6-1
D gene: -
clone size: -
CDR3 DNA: TGTGCCAGCAGTGAAACGCGGGGGACCCAGTACTTC
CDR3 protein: CASSETRGTQYF

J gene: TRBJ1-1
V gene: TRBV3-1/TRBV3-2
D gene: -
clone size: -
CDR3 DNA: TGTGCCAGCAGCCAAGGAGTCTACACTGAAGCTTTCTTT
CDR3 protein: CASSQGVYTEAFF

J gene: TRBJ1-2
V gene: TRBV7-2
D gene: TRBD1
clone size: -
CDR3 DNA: TGTGCCAGCAGCTTAGGGGACAGGGGTTCAGGCGGCTACACCTTC
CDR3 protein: CASSLGDRGSGGYTF

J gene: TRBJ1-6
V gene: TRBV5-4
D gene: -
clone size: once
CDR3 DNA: TGTGCCAGCAGCTCGTCTATGGACATACCTAATTCACCCCTCCACTTT
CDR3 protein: CASSSSMDIPNSPLHF

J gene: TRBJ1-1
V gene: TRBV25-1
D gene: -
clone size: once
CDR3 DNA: TGTGCCAGCAGTGGGGCTATCGGGGTGCGGGACACTGAAGCTTTCTTT
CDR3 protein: CASSGAIGVRDTEAFF

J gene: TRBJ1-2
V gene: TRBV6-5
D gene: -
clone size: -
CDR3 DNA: TGTGCCAGCAGGAGGGAGAGGGGAGGGGGCTACACCTTC
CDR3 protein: CASRRERGGGYTF

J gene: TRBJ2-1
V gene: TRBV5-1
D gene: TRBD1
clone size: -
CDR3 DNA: TGCGCCAGCAGCGGGGGACAGGGATTTCGCAATGAGCAGTTCTTC
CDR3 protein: CASSGGQGFRNEQFF

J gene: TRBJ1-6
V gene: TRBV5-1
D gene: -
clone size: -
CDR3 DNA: TGCGCCAGCAGCTTTACTACGCCGATGGGAGGAGATAATTCACCCCTCCACTTT
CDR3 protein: CASSFTTPMGGDNSPLHF

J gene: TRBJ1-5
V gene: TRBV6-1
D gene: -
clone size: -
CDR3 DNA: TGTGCCAGCAGTGATGGATCCAGCCAGCCCCAGCATTTT
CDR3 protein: CASSDGSSQPQHF

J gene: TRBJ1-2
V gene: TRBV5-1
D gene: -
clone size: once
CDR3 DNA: TGCGCCAGCAGCCCATCAGGCGGGGACGGTGATGGCTACACCTTC
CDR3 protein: CASSPSGGDGDGYTF

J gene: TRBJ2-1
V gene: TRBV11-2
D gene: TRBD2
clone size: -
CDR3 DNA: TGTGCCAGCAGCTTGACTAGCGGGTACAATGAGCAGTTCTTC
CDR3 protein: CASSLTSGYNEQFF

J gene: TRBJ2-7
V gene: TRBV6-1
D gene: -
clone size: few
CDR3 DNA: TGTGCCAGCAGTGGCCAAGCGGGCGGAGTCCCCTACGAGCAGTACTTC
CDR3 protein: CASSGQAGGVPYEQYF

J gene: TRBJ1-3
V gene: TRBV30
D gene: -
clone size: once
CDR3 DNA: TGTGCCTGGAGTGACCCCGGAAACACCATATATTTT
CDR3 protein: CAWSDPGNTIYF

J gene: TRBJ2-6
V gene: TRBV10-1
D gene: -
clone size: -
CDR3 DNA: TGCGCCAGCCTCCGGGACTCACCAATTAACTCTGGGGCCAACGTCCTGACTTTC
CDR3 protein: CASLRDSPINSGANVLTF

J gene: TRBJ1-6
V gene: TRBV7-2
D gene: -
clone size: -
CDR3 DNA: TGTGCCAGCAGCTTAGCGCACAGCACTAATTCACCCCTCCACTTT
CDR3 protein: CASSLAHSTNSPLHF

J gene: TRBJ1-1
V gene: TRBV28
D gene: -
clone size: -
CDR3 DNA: TGTGCCAGCAGTTTGGTCAGGCCCACCTGGGCTTTCTTT
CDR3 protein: CASSLVRPTWAFF

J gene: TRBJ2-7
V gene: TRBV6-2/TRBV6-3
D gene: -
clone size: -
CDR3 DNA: TGTGCCAGCAGCGACAGTTACGAGCAGTACTTC
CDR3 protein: CASSDSYEQYF

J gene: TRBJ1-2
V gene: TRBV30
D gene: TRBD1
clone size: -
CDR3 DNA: TGTGCCTGGAGGTTGCAGGGGGCGCCTGGGGTAGGAGGCTACACCTTC
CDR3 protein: CAWRLQGAPGVGGYTF

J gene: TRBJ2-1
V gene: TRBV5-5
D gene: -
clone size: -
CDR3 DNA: TGTGCCAGCAGCTCCCAGTGGGGCTCCTACAATGAGCAGTTCTTC
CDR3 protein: CASSSQWGSYNEQFF

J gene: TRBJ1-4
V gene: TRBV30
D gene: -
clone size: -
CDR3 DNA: TGTGCCTGGAGGGGCGAGGGGGTGGATGAAAAACTGTTTTTT
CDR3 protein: CAWRGEGVDEKLFF